This T cell receptor beta chain was captured in a study of Ad26.COV2.S vaccination and SARS-CoV-2 variants. The study, taken as a whole, reports: Vaccine recipients and placebo recipients showed similar non-spike TCR breadth. A substantial breadth of spike-specific CD8+ and CD4+ T cell responses after vaccination has been reported. Ad26.COV2.S recipients had broader spike-specific TCRs (P = 0.0014). Researchers cautioned that TCR breadth and depth analyses may have underestimated total T cell responses.

CDR3 size: 15 residues. CDR1 is MNHEY and CDR2 is SVGAGI in the germline V gene. The V and J ends lost 11 bases and 7 bases, in that order; junction bases with no gene match: 17. Notes on this clone: What it binds is unknown.

Here immunoSEQ multiplex PCR was the method, and the copy in TCRdb shows in-frame clones only, minus some. This table holds under 150,000 clones, 70% to 90% found once. The receptor was derived from a human donor who had recovered from COVID-19. The input for sequencing was peripheral blood, taken after recovery from COVID-19. This rearrangement joins TRBV6-5 to TRBJ2-1, with TRBD2 identical over 7 bases. CDR3 loop: CALRGLGGDRNEQFF. The CDR3 nucleotides read TGTGCCCTACGGGGACTGGGAGGGGATCGTAATGAGCAGTTCTTC.